The rows below give T cell receptor beta chains drawn from one sample of a study of T cell responses to AZD1222 COVID-19 vaccine. Sequenced by immunoSEQ multiplex PCR; TCRdb stores in-frame clones only, minus some. The sample consists of fewer than 6,000 clones, over 75% of them appearing once. The specimen comprised peripheral blood, sampled 28 days after the second AZD1222 dose. The receptor set was obtained from an adult who received the AZD1222 COVID-19 vaccine. Each CDR3 is given with its conserved first and last residue. D genes are given only for firm matches. Rows give clone size only sometimes, using once, few, many, or a class for an expanded clone.

d_gene: TRBD1; abundance: -; v_gene: TRBV5-4; j_gene: TRBJ1-5; CDR3aa: CASSCWQGAGQPQHF; CDR3nt: TGTGCCAGCAGCTGCTGGCAGGGGGCAGGGCAGCCCCAGCATTTT
d_gene: -; abundance: -; v_gene: TRBV7-8; j_gene: TRBJ2-2; CDR3aa: CASRLTGVTGELFF; CDR3nt: TGTGCCAGCAGATTGACGGGAGTCACCGGGGAGCTGTTTTTT
d_gene: -; abundance: -; v_gene: TRBV2; j_gene: TRBJ2-7; CDR3aa: CASSQQARYEQYF; CDR3nt: TGTGCCAGCAGTCAACAGGCGCGCTACGAGCAGTACTTC
d_gene: -; abundance: -; v_gene: TRBV11-2; j_gene: TRBJ2-7; CDR3aa: CASSLSGSEQYF; CDR3nt: TGTGCCAGCAGCTTGTCAGGGAGCGAGCAGTACTTC
d_gene: -; abundance: -; v_gene: TRBV30; j_gene: TRBJ1-1; CDR3aa: CAFDRNVEAFF; CDR3nt: TGTGCCTTTGACAGGAACGTTGAAGCTTTCTTT
d_gene: TRBD2; abundance: -; v_gene: TRBV28; j_gene: TRBJ2-7; CDR3aa: CASSTGLAVSYEQYF; CDR3nt: TGTGCCAGCAGTACGGGACTAGCGGTTTCCTACGAGCAGTACTTC
d_gene: TRBD1; abundance: -; v_gene: TRBV5-1; j_gene: TRBJ1-2; CDR3aa: CASSVQGAYGYTF; CDR3nt: TGCGCCAGCAGCGTACAGGGGGCTTATGGCTACACCTTC
d_gene: -; abundance: -; v_gene: TRBV7-9; j_gene: TRBJ2-7; CDR3aa: CASSLAGQGGSYEQYF; CDR3nt: TGTGCCAGCAGCTTAGCGGGGCAGGGCGGGTCCTACGAGCAGTACTTC
d_gene: -; abundance: -; v_gene: TRBV14; j_gene: TRBJ1-1; CDR3aa: CASSQSGGGTEAFF; CDR3nt: TGTGCCAGCAGCCAAAGTGGTGGGGGCACTGAAGCTTTCTTT
d_gene: TRBD1; abundance: -; v_gene: TRBV19; j_gene: TRBJ2-5; CDR3aa: CASSLTFNRGSGETQYF; CDR3nt: TGTGCCAGTAGTCTTACCTTCAACAGGGGATCGGGGGAGACCCAGTACTTC
d_gene: -; abundance: -; v_gene: TRBV28; j_gene: TRBJ1-1; CDR3aa: CASSPTGLNTEAFF; CDR3nt: TGTGCCAGCAGTCCGACAGGCTTGAACACTGAAGCTTTCTTT
d_gene: -; abundance: once; v_gene: TRBV18; j_gene: TRBJ2-5; CDR3aa: CASSPDRTETQYF; CDR3nt: TGTGCCAGCTCTCCGGACAGAACAGAGACCCAGTACTTC
d_gene: TRBD1; abundance: -; v_gene: TRBV12-3/TRBV12-4; j_gene: TRBJ1-1; CDR3aa: CAIGGQGRTEAFF; CDR3nt: TGTGCCATAGGAGGACAGGGGAGGACTGAAGCTTTCTTT
d_gene: TRBD2; abundance: -; v_gene: TRBV5-8; j_gene: TRBJ2-7; CDR3aa: CASSAGLAGGYEQYF; CDR3nt: TGTGCCAGCAGTGCTGGACTAGCGGGGGGTTACGAGCAGTACTTC
d_gene: -; abundance: -; v_gene: TRBV10-2; j_gene: TRBJ1-1; CDR3aa: CASRDLGTEAFF; CDR3nt: TGCGCCAGCAGGGACCTGGGGACTGAAGCTTTCTTT
d_gene: -; abundance: -; v_gene: TRBV30; j_gene: TRBJ1-2; CDR3aa: CAWGALFGGYGYTF; CDR3nt: TGTGCCTGGGGGGCTCTTTTTGGCGGCTATGGCTACACCTTC
d_gene: -; abundance: -; v_gene: TRBV7-6; j_gene: TRBJ2-5; CDR3aa: CASSLEGGQETQYF; CDR3nt: TGTGCCAGCAGCTTAGAAGGAGGCCAAGAGACCCAGTACTTC
d_gene: -; abundance: -; v_gene: TRBV19; j_gene: TRBJ1-2; CDR3aa: CASSIAPDGSAGYTF; CDR3nt: TGTGCCAGTAGTATAGCCCCAGATGGTTCGGCTGGCTACACCTTC
d_gene: -; abundance: -; v_gene: TRBV18; j_gene: TRBJ1-2; CDR3aa: CASSPPVQGILYGYTF; CDR3nt: TGTGCCAGCTCACCACCGGTCCAGGGCATCCTCTATGGCTACACCTTC
d_gene: -; abundance: few; v_gene: TRBV2; j_gene: TRBJ2-4; CDR3aa: CASRRDRGGTKNIQYF; CDR3nt: TGTGCCAGCAGGCGAGACAGGGGAGGGACCAAAAACATTCAGTACTTC
d_gene: -; abundance: -; v_gene: TRBV6-2/TRBV6-3; j_gene: TRBJ2-7; CDR3aa: CASSYPLFDEQYF; CDR3nt: TGTGCCAGCAGTTACCCCCTTTTTGACGAGCAGTACTTC
d_gene: -; abundance: -; v_gene: TRBV5-1; j_gene: TRBJ2-7; CDR3aa: CASRFAGEGYEQYF; CDR3nt: TGCGCCAGCCGTTTTGCAGGGGAAGGGTACGAGCAGTACTTC
d_gene: -; abundance: -; v_gene: TRBV19; j_gene: TRBJ1-5; CDR3aa: CASSIEDSNQPQHF; CDR3nt: TGTGCCAGTAGTATCGAGGATAGCAATCAGCCCCAGCATTTT
d_gene: TRBD1; abundance: -; v_gene: TRBV28; j_gene: TRBJ2-5; CDR3aa: CASSFDSTGGSETQYF; CDR3nt: TGTGCCAGCAGTTTTGACTCCACAGGGGGGTCAGAGACCCAGTACTTC
d_gene: TRBD2; abundance: once; v_gene: TRBV10-3; j_gene: TRBJ2-3; CDR3aa: CAIGGTSGETTDTQYF; CDR3nt: TGTGCCATCGGGGGGACTAGCGGGGAAACCACAGATACGCAGTATTTT
d_gene: -; abundance: -; v_gene: TRBV4-1; j_gene: TRBJ2-2; CDR3aa: CASSQTHTGELFF; CDR3nt: TGCGCCAGCAGTCAGACACACACCGGGGAGCTGTTTTTT
d_gene: -; abundance: -; v_gene: TRBV5-6; j_gene: TRBJ1-2; CDR3aa: CASSFFGAGFNYGYTF; CDR3nt: TGTGCCAGCAGCTTCTTTGGTGCCGGTTTCAACTATGGCTACACCTTC
d_gene: -; abundance: -; v_gene: TRBV5-6; j_gene: TRBJ1-1; CDR3aa: CASSLAGRNTEAFF; CDR3nt: TGTGCCAGCAGCTTGGCCGGGAGGAACACTGAAGCTTTCTTT
d_gene: -; abundance: few; v_gene: TRBV6-5; j_gene: TRBJ1-5; CDR3aa: CASSYSRWGGQPQHF; CDR3nt: TGTGCCAGCAGTTACTCGAGATGGGGCGGACAGCCCCAGCATTTT
d_gene: -; abundance: -; v_gene: TRBV7-6; j_gene: TRBJ2-7; CDR3aa: CASSLVAGHEQYF; CDR3nt: TGTGCCAGCAGCTTAGTGGCAGGGCACGAGCAGTACTTC
d_gene: TRBD2; abundance: -; v_gene: TRBV7-3; j_gene: TRBJ2-7; CDR3aa: CASSLGLAGGPAYEQYF; CDR3nt: TGTGCCAGCAGCTTAGGCCTAGCGGGGGGACCCGCCTACGAGCAGTACTTC
d_gene: -; abundance: -; v_gene: TRBV3-1/TRBV3-2; j_gene: TRBJ2-7; CDR3aa: CASSRTDPSYEQYF; CDR3nt: TGTGCCAGCAGCCGGACGGACCCTTCCTACGAGCAGTACTTC
d_gene: TRBD1; abundance: -; v_gene: TRBV19; j_gene: TRBJ2-2; CDR3aa: CASSPRGTGNTGELFF; CDR3nt: TGTGCCAGTAGTCCTCGAGGGACAGGGAACACCGGGGAGCTGTTTTTT
d_gene: -; abundance: -; v_gene: TRBV5-1; j_gene: TRBJ2-7; CDR3aa: CASSFTGHGAYEQYF; CDR3nt: TGCGCCAGCAGCTTTACAGGGCATGGAGCGTACGAGCAGTACTTC
d_gene: TRBD1; abundance: -; v_gene: TRBV28; j_gene: TRBJ1-2; CDR3aa: CASGDRVDGYTF; CDR3nt: TGTGCCAGCGGGGACAGGGTAGATGGCTACACCTTC
d_gene: -; abundance: -; v_gene: TRBV28; j_gene: TRBJ1-6; CDR3aa: CASTLPGQGISLHF; CDR3nt: TGTGCCAGCACCCTTCCGGGACAAGGAATTTCTCTCCACTTT
d_gene: -; abundance: once; v_gene: TRBV7-6; j_gene: TRBJ2-5; CDR3aa: CASSLSGGQETQYF; CDR3nt: TGTGCCAGCAGCTTATCGGGCGGGCAAGAGACCCAGTACTTC
d_gene: -; abundance: -; v_gene: TRBV4-1; j_gene: TRBJ2-7; CDR3aa: CASSQVQVDRGYEQYF; CDR3nt: TGCGCCAGCAGCCAAGTTCAGGTCGATAGGGGCTACGAGCAGTACTTC
d_gene: -; abundance: -; v_gene: TRBV29-1; j_gene: TRBJ2-7; CDR3aa: CSVRLNSPYEQYF; CDR3nt: TGCAGCGTTAGGCTGAATTCTCCCTACGAGCAGTACTTC
d_gene: -; abundance: -; v_gene: TRBV4-2; j_gene: TRBJ2-2; CDR3aa: CASSQARGTGELFF; CDR3nt: TGTGCCAGCAGCCAAGCACGGGGGACCGGGGAGCTGTTTTTT
d_gene: -; abundance: -; v_gene: TRBV6-2/TRBV6-3; j_gene: TRBJ1-2; CDR3aa: CASSSLTPIPGYTF; CDR3nt: TGTGCCAGCAGTTCGCTAACCCCCATCCCGGGCTACACCTTC
d_gene: -; abundance: once; v_gene: TRBV7-9; j_gene: TRBJ2-7; CDR3aa: CASTGRDSAYEQYF; CDR3nt: TGTGCCAGCACCGGACGGGACTCCGCCTACGAGCAGTACTTC
d_gene: -; abundance: -; v_gene: TRBV7-2; j_gene: TRBJ2-7; CDR3aa: CASSERWGYEQYF; CDR3nt: TGTGCCAGCAGCGAGCGATGGGGGTACGAGCAGTACTTC
d_gene: TRBD2; abundance: -; v_gene: TRBV12-5; j_gene: TRBJ2-1; CDR3aa: CASGIIAGGGPNEQFF; CDR3nt: TGTGCTAGTGGTATAATAGCGGGAGGAGGACCGAATGAGCAGTTCTTC
d_gene: -; abundance: -; v_gene: TRBV19; j_gene: TRBJ1-1; CDR3aa: CASSRSLGTGNTEAFF; CDR3nt: TGTGCCAGTAGCCGATCCCTCGGGACGGGGAACACTGAAGCTTTCTTT
d_gene: -; abundance: once; v_gene: TRBV19; j_gene: TRBJ1-6; CDR3aa: CASKEQGPSPLHF; CDR3nt: TGTGCCAGTAAGGAACAGGGTCCCTCACCCCTCCACTTT
d_gene: TRBD1; abundance: -; v_gene: TRBV20-1; j_gene: TRBJ2-2; CDR3aa: CSASFNRGTGELFF; CDR3nt: TGCAGTGCTAGTTTCAACAGGGGGACCGGGGAGCTGTTTTTT
d_gene: -; abundance: -; v_gene: TRBV2; j_gene: TRBJ2-4; CDR3aa: CASSSEQVAKNIQYF; CDR3nt: TGTGCCAGCAGTTCTGAACAGGTAGCCAAAAACATTCAGTACTTC
d_gene: TRBD2; abundance: -; v_gene: TRBV2; j_gene: TRBJ2-4; CDR3aa: CASSGSGGAKNIQYF; CDR3nt: TGTGCCAGCAGTGGTAGCGGGGGGGCCAAAAACATTCAGTACTTC
d_gene: -; abundance: -; v_gene: TRBV7-2; j_gene: TRBJ1-5; CDR3aa: CASSRPVGPQHF; CDR3nt: TGTGCCAGCAGCCGCCCGGTTGGGCCCCAGCATTTT
d_gene: TRBD1; abundance: -; v_gene: TRBV5-4; j_gene: TRBJ1-2; CDR3aa: CASSLRPGTGRRNGYTF; CDR3nt: TGTGCCAGCAGCTTGCGCCCGGGGACAGGGCGGAGAAATGGCTACACCTTC
d_gene: -; abundance: -; v_gene: TRBV5-6; j_gene: TRBJ2-1; CDR3aa: CASSPDYRADNEQFF; CDR3nt: TGTGCCAGCAGCCCAGACTACAGGGCCGACAATGAGCAGTTCTTC
d_gene: -; abundance: -; v_gene: TRBV7-9; j_gene: TRBJ1-2; CDR3aa: CASSQSTDNYGYTF; CDR3nt: TGTGCCAGCAGCCAATCGACGGATAACTATGGCTACACCTTC
d_gene: TRBD1; abundance: -; v_gene: TRBV11-2; j_gene: TRBJ2-7; CDR3aa: CASSLAGTGNEQYF; CDR3nt: TGTGCCAGCAGCTTAGCAGGGACAGGTAACGAGCAGTACTTC
d_gene: -; abundance: -; v_gene: TRBV28; j_gene: TRBJ1-4; CDR3aa: CASSLDKLRGKLFF; CDR3nt: TGTGCCAGCAGTCTTGACAAACTAAGGGGGAAACTGTTTTTT
d_gene: -; abundance: large; v_gene: TRBV5-4; j_gene: TRBJ2-1; CDR3aa: CASRSDSYNEQFF; CDR3nt: TGTGCCAGCAGATCGGACAGCTACAATGAGCAGTTCTTC
d_gene: TRBD1; abundance: -; v_gene: TRBV5-1; j_gene: TRBJ1-6; CDR3aa: CASSTRQGNSPLHF; CDR3nt: TGCGCCAGCAGCACCCGACAGGGAAATTCACCCCTCCACTTT
d_gene: TRBD2; abundance: -; v_gene: TRBV9; j_gene: TRBJ2-3; CDR3aa: CASSPRLAGSTDTQYF; CDR3nt: TGTGCCAGCAGCCCCCGACTAGCGGGGAGCACAGATACGCAGTATTTT
d_gene: -; abundance: -; v_gene: TRBV5-1; j_gene: TRBJ2-5; CDR3aa: CASSLAAGQETQYF; CDR3nt: TGCGCCAGCAGCTTGGCGGCAGGGCAAGAGACCCAGTACTTC